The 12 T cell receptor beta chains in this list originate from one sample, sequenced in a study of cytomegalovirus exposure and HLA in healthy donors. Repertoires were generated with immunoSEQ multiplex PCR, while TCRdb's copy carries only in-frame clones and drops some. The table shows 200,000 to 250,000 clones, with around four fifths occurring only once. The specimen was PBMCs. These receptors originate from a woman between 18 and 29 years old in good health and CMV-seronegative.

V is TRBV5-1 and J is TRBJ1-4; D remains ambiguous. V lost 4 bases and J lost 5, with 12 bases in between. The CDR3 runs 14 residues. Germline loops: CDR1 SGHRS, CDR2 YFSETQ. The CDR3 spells CASSGLGENEKLFF. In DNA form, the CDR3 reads TGCGCCAGCAGCGGTTTAGGAGAAAATGAAAAACTGTTTTTT.

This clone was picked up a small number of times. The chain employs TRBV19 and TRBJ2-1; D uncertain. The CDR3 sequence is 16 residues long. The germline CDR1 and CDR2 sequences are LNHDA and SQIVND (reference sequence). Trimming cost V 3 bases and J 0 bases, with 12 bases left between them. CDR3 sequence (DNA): TGTGCCAGTAGTATTCAGACTCGTAGCTCCTACAATGAGCAGTTCTTC. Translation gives CASSIQTRSSYNEQFF.

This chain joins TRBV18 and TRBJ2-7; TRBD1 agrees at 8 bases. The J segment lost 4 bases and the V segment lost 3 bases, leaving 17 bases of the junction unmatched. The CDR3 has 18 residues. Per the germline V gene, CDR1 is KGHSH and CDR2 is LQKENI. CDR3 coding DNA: TGTGCCAGCTCACCCCAGGGGGCGGGACAGAGACTTTCGTACGAGCAGTACTTC. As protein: CASSPQGAGQRLSYEQYF.

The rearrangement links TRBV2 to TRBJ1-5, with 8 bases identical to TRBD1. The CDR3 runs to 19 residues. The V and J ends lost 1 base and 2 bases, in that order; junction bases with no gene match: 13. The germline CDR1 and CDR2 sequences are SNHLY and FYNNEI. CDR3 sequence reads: CASSEDPQGAYRGNQPQHF. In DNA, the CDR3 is TGTGCCAGCAGTGAAGATCCCCAGGGGGCGTATCGAGGCAATCAGCCCCAGCATTTT.

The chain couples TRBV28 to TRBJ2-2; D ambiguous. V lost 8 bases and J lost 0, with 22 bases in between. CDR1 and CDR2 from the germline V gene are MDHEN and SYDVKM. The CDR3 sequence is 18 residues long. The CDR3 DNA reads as TGTGCCAGCCGGGCCTATGTCCCTCCCCCGCCGAACACCGGGGAGCTGTTTTTT. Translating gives CASRAYVPPPPNTGELFF.

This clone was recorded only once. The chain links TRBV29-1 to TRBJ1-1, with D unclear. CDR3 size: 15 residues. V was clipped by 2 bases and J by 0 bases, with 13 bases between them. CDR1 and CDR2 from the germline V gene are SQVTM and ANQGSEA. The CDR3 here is CSVETAEEMNTEAFF. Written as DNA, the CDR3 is TGCAGCGTTGAAACGGCTGAGGAGATGAACACTGAAGCTTTCTTT.

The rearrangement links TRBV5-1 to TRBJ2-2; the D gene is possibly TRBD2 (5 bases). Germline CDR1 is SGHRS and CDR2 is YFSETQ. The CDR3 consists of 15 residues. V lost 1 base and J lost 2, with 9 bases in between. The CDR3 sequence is CASSLLATNTGELFF. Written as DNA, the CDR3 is TGCGCCAGCAGCTTGCTAGCTACAAACACCGGGGAGCTGTTTTTT.

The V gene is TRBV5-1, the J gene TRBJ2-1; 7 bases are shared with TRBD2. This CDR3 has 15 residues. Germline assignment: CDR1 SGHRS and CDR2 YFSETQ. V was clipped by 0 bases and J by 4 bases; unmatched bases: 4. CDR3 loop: CASSLASGGYNEQFF. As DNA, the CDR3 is TGCGCCAGCAGCTTGGCTAGCGGAGGTTACAATGAGCAGTTCTTC.

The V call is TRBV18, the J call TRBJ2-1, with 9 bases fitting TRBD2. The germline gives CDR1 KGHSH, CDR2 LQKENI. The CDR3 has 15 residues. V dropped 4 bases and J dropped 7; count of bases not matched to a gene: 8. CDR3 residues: CASSLLAGVKNEQFF. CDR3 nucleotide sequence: TGTGCCAGCTCACTATTAGCGGGAGTAAAGAATGAGCAGTTCTTC.

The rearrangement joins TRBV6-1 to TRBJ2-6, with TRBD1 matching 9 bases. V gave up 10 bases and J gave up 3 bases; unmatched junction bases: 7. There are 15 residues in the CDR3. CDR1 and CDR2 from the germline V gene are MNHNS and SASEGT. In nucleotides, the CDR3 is TGTGCCATTGGGACAGGGTTAGATGGGGCCAACGTCCTGACTTTC. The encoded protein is CAIGTGLDGANVLTF.

CDR3 residues: CASSQDEGGQPQHF. The CDR3 coding sequence is TGTGCCAGCAGCCAAGATGAGGGGGGTCAGCCCCAGCATTTT. V usage is TRBV4-2 and J usage is TRBJ1-5, with D perhaps matching TRBD1 (6 bases). CDR1 and CDR2 from the germline V gene are LGHNA and YNFKEQ. The length of the CDR3 is 14 residues. The V gene lost 0 bases and the J gene lost 6 bases, with 9 bases spanning the gap.

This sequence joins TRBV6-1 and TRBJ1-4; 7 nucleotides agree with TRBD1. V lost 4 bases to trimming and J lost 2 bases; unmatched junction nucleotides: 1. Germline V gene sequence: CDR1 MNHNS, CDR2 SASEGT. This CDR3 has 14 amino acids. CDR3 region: CASSVTGTNEKLFF. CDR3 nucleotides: TGTGCCAGCAGTGTGACAGGGACTAATGAAAAACTGTTTTTT.